This T cell receptor beta chain is drawn from a study of blood T cell repertoires in COVID-19. Across the whole study: From the United States, Italy and Spain came samples of acute and convalescent COVID-19.

Germline CDR1 is MNHEY and CDR2 is SMNVEV (reference sequence). Trimming took off 7 bases at V and 5 bases at J, with 9 bases between the two ends. There are 11 residues in the CDR3. In Seattle, patients joined the study during active infection and were tracked longitudinally. The method was immunoSEQ multiplex PCR; TCRdb's version includes in-frame clones alone and lacks a portion of them. The repertoire holds 200,000 to 300,000 clones, with around 87% as singletons. This clonotype originated in an older woman with COVID-19, enrolled during active disease. The sequenced material came from peripheral blood. This chain joins TRBV27 and TRBJ2-7; D gene uncertain. CDR3 in DNA: TGTGCCAGCACAAACTACGACGAGCAGTACTTC. Translating it yields CASTNYDEQYF.